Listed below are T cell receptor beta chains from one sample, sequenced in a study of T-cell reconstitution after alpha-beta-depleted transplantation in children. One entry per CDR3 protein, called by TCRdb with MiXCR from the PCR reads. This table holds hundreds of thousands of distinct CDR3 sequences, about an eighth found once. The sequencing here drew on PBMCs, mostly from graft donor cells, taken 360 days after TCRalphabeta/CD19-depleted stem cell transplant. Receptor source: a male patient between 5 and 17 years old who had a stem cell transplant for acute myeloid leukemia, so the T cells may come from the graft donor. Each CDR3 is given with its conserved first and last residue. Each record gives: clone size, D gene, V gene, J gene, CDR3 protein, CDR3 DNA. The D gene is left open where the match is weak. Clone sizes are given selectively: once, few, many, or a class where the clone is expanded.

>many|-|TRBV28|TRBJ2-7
CASSLEVYEQYF
TGTGCCAGCAGTTTAGAGGTCTACGAGCAGTACTTC
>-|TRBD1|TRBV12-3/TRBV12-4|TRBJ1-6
CASSSLTGVSPLHF
TGTGCCAGCAGTTCGCTCACAGGGGTCTCACCCCTCCACTTT
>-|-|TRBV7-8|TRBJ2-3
CASSPIGDTQYF
TGTGCCAGCAGCCCCATCGGGGATACGCAGTATTTT
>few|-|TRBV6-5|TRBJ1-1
CASSSRGSKTEAFF
TGTGCCAGCAGTTCCCGTGGGTCGAAAACTGAAGCTTTCTTT
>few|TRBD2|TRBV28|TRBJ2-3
CASSPWGAGVTDTQYF
TGTGCCAGCAGTCCGTGGGGAGCGGGAGTCACAGATACGCAGTATTTT
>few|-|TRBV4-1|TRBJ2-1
CASSQTPPADEQFF
TGCGCCAGCAGCCAAACCCCCCCAGCAGATGAGCAGTTCTTC
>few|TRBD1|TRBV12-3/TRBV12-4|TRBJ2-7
CASSHGTGIFSYEQYF
TGTGCCAGCAGTCACGGGACAGGGATTTTCTCCTACGAGCAGTACTTC
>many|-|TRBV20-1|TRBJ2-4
CSASAHKGAKNIQYF
TGCAGTGCTAGTGCCCACAAGGGGGCCAAAAACATTCAGTACTTC
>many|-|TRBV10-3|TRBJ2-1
CAISPSRGEENNEQFF
TGTGCCATCAGCCCCTCGAGGGGAGAGGAAAACAATGAGCAGTTCTTC
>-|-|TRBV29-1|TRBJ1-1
CSVRGPEAFF
TGCAGCGTTAGGGGACCTGAAGCTTTCTTT
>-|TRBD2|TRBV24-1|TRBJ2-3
CATSDPEGREGSSTDTQYF
TGTGCCACCAGTGACCCCGAAGGGCGGGAGGGATCTAGCACAGATACGCAGTATTTT
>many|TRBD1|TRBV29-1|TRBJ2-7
CSAFAGGEQYF
TGCAGCGCCTTTGCAGGGGGTGAGCAGTACTTC
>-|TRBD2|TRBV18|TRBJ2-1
CASSPLAGRVNEQFF
TGTGCCAGCTCACCACTAGCGGGAAGAGTCAATGAGCAGTTCTTC
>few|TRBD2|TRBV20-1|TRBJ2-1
CSALGLAGGLSSYNEQFF
TGCAGTGCTCTGGGACTAGCGGGAGGGCTCAGCTCCTACAATGAGCAGTTCTTC
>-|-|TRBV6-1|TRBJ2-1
CASRRQVRSYNEQFF
TGTGCCAGCAGAAGACAGGTCCGCTCCTACAATGAGCAGTTCTTC
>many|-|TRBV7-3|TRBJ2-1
CASSLNTGPKQNEQFF
TGTGCCAGCAGCTTAAATACCGGGCCGAAACAGAATGAGCAGTTCTTC
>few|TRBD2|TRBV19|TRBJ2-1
CASSVSGGSYNEQFF
TGTGCCAGTAGTGTCTCGGGAGGCTCCTACAATGAGCAGTTCTTC
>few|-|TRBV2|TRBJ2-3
CASSEFRQEETDTQYF
TGTGCCAGCAGTGAGTTCCGTCAAGAGGAGACAGATACGCAGTATTTT
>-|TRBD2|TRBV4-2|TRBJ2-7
CASSPSVGGPSGQYF
TGTGCCAGCAGCCCTTCGGTGGGAGGGCCATCCGGGCAGTACTTC
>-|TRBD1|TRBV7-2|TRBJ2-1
CASRRLGRGQQGRYNEQFF
TGTGCCAGCAGACGATTAGGAAGGGGGCAACAGGGAAGATACAATGAGCAGTTCTTC
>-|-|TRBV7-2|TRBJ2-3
CASTRIAESTDTQYF
TGTGCCAGCACCCGTATAGCGGAGTCCACAGATACGCAGTATTTT
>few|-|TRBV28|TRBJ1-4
CASSSRQGRGKLFF
TGTGCCAGCAGTTCCCGGCAGGGGAGGGGAAAACTGTTTTTT
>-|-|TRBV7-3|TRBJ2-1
CASSLTTQVRGGNEQFF
TGTGCCAGCAGCTTAACGACTCAGGTCAGAGGGGGGAATGAGCAGTTCTTC
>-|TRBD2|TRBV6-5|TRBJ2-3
CASSYSLGLAGATDTQYF
TGTGCCAGCAGTTACTCCTTGGGACTAGCGGGAGCGACAGATACGCAGTATTTT
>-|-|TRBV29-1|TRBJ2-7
CSVGGLDFYSYEQYF
TGCAGCGTTGGGGGACTGGACTTCTACTCCTACGAGCAGTACTTC
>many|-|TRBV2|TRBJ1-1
CASSEAVLMNTEAFF
TGTGCCAGCAGTGAAGCGGTCCTTATGAACACTGAAGCTTTCTTT
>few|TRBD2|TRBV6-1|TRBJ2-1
CASRPPGEGEQFF
TGTGCCAGCAGACCCCCGGGGGAGGGTGAGCAGTTCTTC
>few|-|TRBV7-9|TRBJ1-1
CASSRDMNTEAFF
TGTGCCAGCAGCCGTGATATGAACACTGAAGCTTTCTTT
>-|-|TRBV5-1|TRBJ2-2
CASSLVPLEPNTGELFF
TGCGCCAGCAGCTTGGTCCCTCTAGAACCGAACACCGGGGAGCTGTTTTTT
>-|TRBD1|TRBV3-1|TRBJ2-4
CASSPRQGGNIQYF
TGTGCCAGCAGCCCCCGACAGGGGGGAAACATTCAGTACTTC
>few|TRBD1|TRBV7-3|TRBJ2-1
CASSLDLRGREQFF
TGTGCCAGCAGCTTAGATCTCAGGGGGCGCGAGCAGTTCTTC
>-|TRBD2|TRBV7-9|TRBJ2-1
CASSLGSTSRGDEQFF
TGTGCCAGCAGCTTAGGCTCGACTAGCAGAGGGGATGAGCAGTTCTTC
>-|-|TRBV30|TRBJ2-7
CAWRLASYEQYF
TGTGCCTGGCGACTCGCCTCCTACGAGCAGTACTTC
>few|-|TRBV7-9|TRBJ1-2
CASSLARGGLYGYTF
TGTGCCAGCAGCTTAGCCAGGGGCGGTCTCTATGGCTACACCTTC
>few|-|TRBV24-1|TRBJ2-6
CATGGFDSGANVLTF
TGTGCCACAGGGGGATTCGACTCTGGGGCCAACGTCCTGACTTTC
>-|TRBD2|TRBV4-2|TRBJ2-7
CASSGGRWGLAGGSSYEQYF
TGTGCCAGCAGCGGCGGTAGGTGGGGACTAGCGGGAGGAAGTTCCTACGAGCAGTACTTC
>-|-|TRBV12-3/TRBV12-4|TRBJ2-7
CASSFFWRSYEQYF
TGTGCCAGCAGTTTCTTCTGGAGGTCCTACGAGCAGTACTTC
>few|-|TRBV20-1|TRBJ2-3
CSARDLGGHSTDTQYF
TGCAGTGCTAGAGATCTAGGGGGACATAGCACAGATACGCAGTATTTT
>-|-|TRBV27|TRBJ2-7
CASSFPGSYEQYF
TGTGCCAGCAGTTTCCCGGGAAGCTACGAGCAGTACTTC
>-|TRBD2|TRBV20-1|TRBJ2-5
CSARGLAVIQETQYF
TGCAGTGCTAGAGGCCTAGCGGTTATCCAAGAGACCCAGTACTTC
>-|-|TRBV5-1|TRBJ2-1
CASSSLLIHNEQFF
TGCGCCAGCAGCTCCCTATTAATTCACAATGAGCAGTTCTTC
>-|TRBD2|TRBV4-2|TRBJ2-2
CASSQAAGATGELFF
TGTGCCAGCAGCCAAGCAGCGGGAGCCACCGGGGAGCTGTTTTTT
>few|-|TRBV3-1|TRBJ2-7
CASSQLADAYEQYF
TGTGCCAGCAGCCAATTAGCGGACGCCTACGAGCAGTACTTC
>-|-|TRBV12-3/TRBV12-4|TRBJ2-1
CASRAKRGYELFHEQFF
TGTGCCAGCAGGGCGAAACGGGGATACGAGTTGTTTCATGAGCAGTTCTTC
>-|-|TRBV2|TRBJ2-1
CASSEPGSSYNEQFF
TGTGCCAGCAGTGAACCCGGGAGCTCCTACAATGAGCAGTTCTTC
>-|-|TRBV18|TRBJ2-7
CASSPQLDSGTPTYEQYF
TGTGCCAGCTCACCCCAACTAGACTCCGGGACACCAACCTACGAGCAGTACTTC
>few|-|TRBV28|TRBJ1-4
CASSLNGIGTNEKLFF
TGTGCCAGCAGTTTAAACGGGATCGGAACTAATGAAAAACTGTTTTTT
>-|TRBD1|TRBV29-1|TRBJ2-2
CSVVRVVWTGDSLNTGELFF
TGCAGCGTTGTTAGGGTCGTCTGGACAGGGGACTCCTTGAACACCGGGGAGCTGTTTTTT
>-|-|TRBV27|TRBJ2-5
CASSRSSGAPIPEEIQYF
TGTGCCAGCAGTAGGTCGTCAGGGGCGCCAATTCCCGAAGAGATCCAGTACTTC
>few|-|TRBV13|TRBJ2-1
CASSLSGSDEQFF
TGTGCCAGCAGCTTATCAGGGTCTGATGAGCAGTTCTTC
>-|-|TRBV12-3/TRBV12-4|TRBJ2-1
CASKSGGDGPYNEQFF
TGTGCCAGTAAGAGTGGGGGAGATGGTCCCTACAATGAGCAGTTCTTC
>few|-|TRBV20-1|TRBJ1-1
CSASPAPANTEAFF
TGCAGTGCTAGTCCGGCACCCGCGAACACTGAAGCTTTCTTT
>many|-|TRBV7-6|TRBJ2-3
CASSLAGRTDTQYF
TGTGCCAGCAGCTTAGCGGGTCGCACAGATACGCAGTATTTT